One and the same sample provided the 12 T cell receptor beta chains below, sequenced in a study of shared clonotypes between healthy human individuals. Using immunoSEQ multiplex PCR, the repertoire was profiled, and TCRdb retains in-frame clones only, with some absent. The sample carries roughly 510,000 clones, 75% to 80% recorded once. Sequenced: PBMCs. The receptors here all came from a woman in her thirties or forties in good health. Some clones in this sample may be carry-over from other donors' samples.

The chain couples TRBV5-6 to TRBJ2-7, with D possibly being TRBD2 (5 bases). Germline V gives CDR1 SGHDT, CDR2 YYEEEE. The CDR3 has 13 residues. V was pared by 4 bases and J by 2 bases, with 10 bases between. For the CDR3, the DNA is TGTGCCAGCAGCATCCGGGGTGCCTACGAGCAGTACTTC. This gives the protein CASSIRGAYEQYF.

There are a few counts of this clone. The rearrangement links TRBV7-2 to TRBJ1-3, with D uncertain. Deletions cut 6 bases from V and 0 bases from J, with 12 bases between. The CDR3 totals 15 residues. Germline V CDR1 and CDR2: SGHTA, FQGNSA. CDR3: CASSSRWVSGNTIYF. In nucleotides, the CDR3 is TGTGCCAGCAGTTCCCGATGGGTCTCTGGAAACACCATATATTTT.

The chain recombines TRBV5-1 with TRBJ2-1, with TRBD2 matching over 7 bases. The length of the CDR3 is 17 residues. V lost 0 bases and J lost 0; bases outside the gene matches: 6. Germline V gene lookup returns CDR1 SGHRS and CDR2 YFSETQ. The CDR3 DNA reads as TGCGCCAGCAGCTTGGACCCTAGCGGTAGCTCCTACAATGAGCAGTTCTTC. The encoded protein is CASSLDPSGSSYNEQFF.

This CDR3 is CASSVVGGFQETQYF. CDR3 nucleotides: TGTGCCAGCAGCGTAGTAGGGGGCTTCCAAGAGACCCAGTACTTC. The chain is built from TRBV9 and TRBJ2-5; 7 positions agree with TRBD1. V lost 0 bases and J lost 1; bases outside the gene matches: 3. Germline-derived CDR1 and CDR2 are SGDLS and YYNGEE. The length of the CDR3 is 15 residues.

This clone was counted a few times. The chain links TRBV6-4 to TRBJ2-1; 7 bases map to TRBD2. The ends lost 6 bases at V and 5 bases at J; junction bases unmatched: 7. The CDR3 loop spans 14 amino acids. Germline V lookup: CDR1 MRHNA, CDR2 SNTAGT. The CDR3 DNA reads TGTGCCAGCAGCACCGCGGGAGAAAACAATGAGCAGTTCTTC. The encoded protein is CASSTAGENNEQFF.

The chain carries TRBV11-2 and TRBJ2-4, with 8 positions matching TRBD1. CDR3 length equals 16 residues. Germline CDR1 SGHAT, CDR2 FQNNGV. Trimming cost V 5 bases and J 6 bases; bases outside gene matches: 12. CDR3 in amino acids: CASSQSRSGGRNIQYF. The DNA for the CDR3 is TGTGCCAGCAGCCAATCCCGATCAGGGGGCAGAAACATTCAGTACTTC.

The rearrangement uses TRBV5-1 and TRBJ2-7, with D possibly matching TRBD1 (6 bases). The CDR3 is 14 residues long. The germline V gene encodes CDR1 SGHRS and CDR2 YFSETQ. Trimming left V 2 bases short and J 6 bases short, with 15 bases between. CDR3 sequence: CASSLTGISTEQYF. The CDR3 DNA follows: TGCGCCAGCAGCTTAACAGGGATCAGCACCGAGCAGTACTTC.

The chain uses TRBV28 and TRBJ2-5, with a possible D match to TRBD2 (5 bases). Trimming left V 10 bases short and J 3 bases short, with 18 bases between. The germline gives CDR1 MDHEN, CDR2 SYDVKM. CDR3 length equals 14 residues. The CDR3 nucleotides are TGTGCCACCATTCTGGGAGCGAAGAAAGAGACCCAGTACTTC. This encodes CATILGAKKETQYF. Full variable domain (rest looked up from reference TRBV28 and TRBJ2-5): DVKVTQSSRYLVKRTGEKVFLECVQDMDHENMFWYRQDPGLGLRLIYFSYDVKMKEKGDIPEGYSVSREKKERFSLILESASTNQTSMYLCATILGAKKETQYFGPGTRLLVL.

V is TRBV7-6 and J is TRBJ2-2, with 9 positions matching TRBD2. Per germline, CDR1 SGHVS and CDR2 FNYEAQ. The CDR3 covers 16 residues. V shed 5 bases, J shed 7 bases, and the junction held 11 bases outside the gene matches. The CDR3 sequence: CASSPRPSGTNGELFF. The CDR3 DNA follows: TGTGCCAGCAGCCCCCGGCCTAGCGGGACTAACGGGGAGCTGTTTTTT.

The J gene is TRBJ1-3, the V gene TRBV7-3, with D perhaps TRBD1 (5 bases). Germline assignment: CDR1 SGHTA and CDR2 FQGTGA. The CDR3 length is 13 residues. Trimming removed 5 bases at V and 4 bases at J, with 9 bases between. The CDR3 DNA follows: TGTGCCAGCAGCCAAGGGACGGGAAACACCATATATTTT. Translation: CASSQGTGNTIYF.

This chain joins TRBV2 and TRBJ1-1, with D hard to call. With 7 bases removed from V and 0 bases from J, the gap between germline ends came to 12 bases. The CDR3 spans 14 residues. Germline V CDR1 and CDR2: SNHLY, FYNNEI. The CDR3 sequence: CASKGEHLNTEAFF. CDR3 DNA sequence: TGTGCCAGCAAGGGAGAACACTTGAACACTGAAGCTTTCTTT.

This chain links TRBV14 with TRBJ2-1, with TRBD1 matching 9 bases. Germline trimming cut 4 bases from V and 9 bases from J; bases unmatched to any gene: 4. This CDR3 contains 13 residues. Germline assignment: CDR1 SGHDN and CDR2 FVKESK. In DNA form, the CDR3 reads TGTGCCAGCAGCCGGGACAGGGAGACTGAGCAGTTCTTC. This gives the protein CASSRDRETEQFF.